This TCR beta chain was identified in a study of CD8 T cells in Susac syndrome. A quantity of 0.5 to 1 ug RNA underwent reverse transcription using random hexamers. Amplification of TCR beta CDR3 by immunoSEQ multiplex PCR spanned 54 Vbeta and 13 Jbeta. TCRdb ran MiXCR on the immunoSEQ multiplex PCR reads and lists one entry per CDR3 protein. The table has a few hundred thousand distinct CDR3 sequences, 95% seen once. The CDR3 is 14 amino acids. V was trimmed by 0 bases and J by 4 bases, leaving 7 bases between them. Germline lookup yields CDR1 SGHDN and CDR2 FVKESK. Sequencing of TCR beta drew on CD8+ and CD4+ T cells from blood. It was treatment-naive patients with stable or active relapsing-remitting disease who made up the multiple sclerosis controls.

The TCR originated in a human donor with multiple sclerosis. This chain links TRBV14 with TRBJ2-1; D remains ambiguous. The sequencing sample was made of CD4+ T cells from PBMCs. CDR3 in DNA: TGTGCCAGCAGCCAAGACATTGGGTACAATGAGCAGTTCTTC. Its protein product is CASSQDIGYNEQFF.